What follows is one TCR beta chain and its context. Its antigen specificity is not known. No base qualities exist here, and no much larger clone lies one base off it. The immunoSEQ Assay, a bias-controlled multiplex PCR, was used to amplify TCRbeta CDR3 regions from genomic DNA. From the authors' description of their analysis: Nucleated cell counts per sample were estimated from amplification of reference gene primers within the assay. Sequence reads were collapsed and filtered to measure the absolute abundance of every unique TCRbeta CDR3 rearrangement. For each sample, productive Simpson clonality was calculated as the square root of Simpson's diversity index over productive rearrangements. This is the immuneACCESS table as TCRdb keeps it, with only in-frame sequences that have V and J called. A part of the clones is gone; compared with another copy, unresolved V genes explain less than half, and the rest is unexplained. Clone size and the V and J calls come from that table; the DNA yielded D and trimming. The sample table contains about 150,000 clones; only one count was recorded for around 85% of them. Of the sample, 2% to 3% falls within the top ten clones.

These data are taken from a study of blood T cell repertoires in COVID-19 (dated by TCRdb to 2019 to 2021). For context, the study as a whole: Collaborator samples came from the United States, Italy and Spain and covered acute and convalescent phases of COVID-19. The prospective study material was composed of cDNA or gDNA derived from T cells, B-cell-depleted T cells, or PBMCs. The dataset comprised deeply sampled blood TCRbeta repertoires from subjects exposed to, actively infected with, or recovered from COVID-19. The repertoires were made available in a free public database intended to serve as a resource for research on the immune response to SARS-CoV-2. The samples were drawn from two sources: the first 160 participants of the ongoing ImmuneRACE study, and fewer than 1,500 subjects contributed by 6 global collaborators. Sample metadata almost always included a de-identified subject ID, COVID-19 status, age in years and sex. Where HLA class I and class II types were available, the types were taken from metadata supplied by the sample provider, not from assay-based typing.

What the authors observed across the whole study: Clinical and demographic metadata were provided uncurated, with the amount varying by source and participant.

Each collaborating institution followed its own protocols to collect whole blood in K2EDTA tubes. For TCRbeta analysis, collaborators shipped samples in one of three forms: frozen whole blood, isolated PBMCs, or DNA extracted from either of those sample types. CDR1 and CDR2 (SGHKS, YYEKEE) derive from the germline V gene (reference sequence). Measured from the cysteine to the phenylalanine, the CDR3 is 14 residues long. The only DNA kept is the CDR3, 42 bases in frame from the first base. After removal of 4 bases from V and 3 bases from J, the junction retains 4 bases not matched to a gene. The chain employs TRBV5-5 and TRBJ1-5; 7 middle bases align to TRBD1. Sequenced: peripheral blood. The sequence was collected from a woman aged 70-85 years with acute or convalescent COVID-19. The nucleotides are TGTGCCAGCAGCCTGGACAGGTTCAATCAGCCCCAGCATTTT. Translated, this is CASSLDRFNQPQHF.